What follows are 23 T cell receptor beta chains derived from one specimen sequenced in a study of identical twins. A single record per CDR3 protein comes from TCRdb applying MiXCR to the 5' RACE reads. The data hold some 500,000 distinct CDR3 sequences, with roughly 21% observed a single time. The same data also went into a second study, on T cells expressing NK-cell markers.

Source material: CD4+ T cells sorted from blood. All receptors come from a woman aged 18-29 years in good health.

The chain couples TRBV7-9 to TRBJ2-2; 7 bases align to TRBD2. Germline CDR1 SEHNR, CDR2 FQNEAQ (reference sequence). Losses at the gene ends were 3 bases for V and 4 bases for J; bases not matched to a gene: 5. The CDR3 length is 15 residues. Here the CDR3 reads CASSLASGTTGELFF. The CDR3 DNA follows: TGTGCCAGCAGCTTGGCTAGCGGCACCACCGGGGAGCTGTTTTTT.

This clonotype was observed a single time. The chain couples TRBV14 to TRBJ2-2, with D unresolved. Germline V gene data show CDR1 as SGHDN and CDR2 as FVKESK. The CDR3 length is 14 residues. Trimming took 0 bases from V and 4 from J, leaving 6 bases between them. The CDR3 nucleotides read TGTGCCAGCAGCCAAGATATCGCCACCGGGGAGCTGTTTTTT. Translating gives CASSQDIATGELFF.

This clonotype was seen a handful of times. The CDR3 sequence: CASTRHSNTEAFF. For the CDR3, the DNA is TGTGCCAGCACCCGTCATTCGAACACTGAAGCTTTCTTT. This chain links TRBV6-6 with TRBJ1-1, with no clear D. This CDR3 is 13 amino acids long. Germline CDR1 is MNHNY and CDR2 is SVGAGI (reference sequence). V lost 7 bases and J lost 1, with 10 bases in between.

The CDR3 region is CASSASRRSDGANVLTF. The CDR3 region has the DNA TGTGCCAGCAGTGCTAGCCGAAGATCGGACGGGGCCAACGTCCTGACTTTC. V and J are TRBV2 and TRBJ2-6, with D possibly being TRBD2 (5 bases). This CDR3 spans 17 amino acids. The germline V gene has CDR1 SNHLY and CDR2 FYNNEI. V dropped 4 bases and J dropped 4 bases, with 17 bases sitting between them. The variable domain in full, with the rest retrieved from reference TRBV2 and TRBJ2-6, is EPEVTQTPSHQVTQMGQEVILRCVPISNHLYFYWYRQILGQKVEFLVSFYNNEISEKSEIFDDQFSVERPDGSNFTLKIRSTKLEDSAMYFCASSASRRSDGANVLTFGAGSRLTVL.

This clonotype was observed a handful of times. The V call is TRBV5-6, the J call TRBJ2-7, with D tentatively TRBD1 or TRBD2 (5 bases each). CDR3 length equals 16 residues. Trimming took 5 bases from V and 2 from J, leaving 20 bases between them. The V gene's germline CDR1 is SGHDT and CDR2 YYEEEE. This CDR3 reads CASRNQGRIKPYEQYF. CDR3 in DNA: TGTGCCAGCAGGAATCAGGGACGAATTAAGCCCTACGAGCAGTACTTC.

The V and J genes are TRBV6-1 and TRBJ2-6; D tentatively reads TRBD1 or TRBD2 (5 bases each). The germline V and J ends were trimmed by 8 bases and 2 bases, with 13 bases remaining between them. The germline gives CDR1 MNHNS, CDR2 SASEGT. The CDR3 spans 15 residues. The CDR3 DNA reads as TGTGCCAGCGGGGACGTGGGGGCTGGGGCCAACGTCCTGACTTTC. It encodes CASGDVGAGANVLTF.

V and J are TRBV3-1 and TRBJ1-1; the match to TRBD1 covers 9 bases. This CDR3 has 14 residues. In germline, CDR1 is LGHDT, CDR2 YNNKEL (reference sequence). V trimming: 5 bases; J trimming: 6 bases; junction bases outside the gene matches: 7. The CDR3 is CASSFRDRVAEAFF. Here the CDR3 DNA reads TGTGCCAGCAGCTTCCGGGACAGGGTCGCTGAAGCTTTCTTT.

A remark on this clonotype: One end of the junction does not line up with germline, which may come from a read error. V and J are TRBV6-2 or TRBV6-3 and TRBJ1-2, with D uncertain. Germline V gives CDR1 MNHEY, CDR2 SVGEGT. The CDR3 contains 14 residues. The CDR3: CASIYGIQKYGYTF. In nucleotides, the CDR3 is TGTGCCAGCATTTACGGTATACAGAAGTATGGCTACACCTTC.

This clonotype has at least ten counts. The rearrangement uses TRBV4-3 and TRBJ2-5, with D possibly TRBD1 on 6 matching bases. V was trimmed by 0 bases and J by 1 base, leaving 15 bases between them. Germline values: CDR1 LGHNA, CDR2 YSLEER. The CDR3 totals 17 residues. CDR3 region: CASSQELIRGGQETQYF. The DNA for the CDR3 is TGCGCCAGCAGCCAAGAACTTATCAGGGGCGGCCAAGAGACCCAGTACTTC.

The CDR3 DNA reads TGTGCCAGCAGCCAAGATGTAGGGCAGAGAGGGGGCTACACCTTC. Amino acid sequence: CASSQDVGQRGGYTF. This rearrangement joins TRBV3-1 to TRBJ1-2; the D is unclear. This CDR3 is 15 amino acids long. Germline-derived CDR1 and CDR2 are LGHDT and YNNKEL (reference sequence). V was clipped by 0 bases and J by 8 bases, with 16 bases between them. The entire variable domain, with the rest obtained from reference TRBV3-1 and TRBJ1-2, is as follows: DTAVSQTPKYLVTQMGNDKSIKCEQNLGHDTMYWYKQDSKKFLKIMFSYNNKELIINETVPNRFSPKSPDKAHLNLHINSLELGDSAVYFCASSQDVGQRGGYTFGSGTRLTVV.

This clonotype showed up just once. V is TRBV12-3 or TRBV12-4 and J is TRBJ1-2; 7 bases are a match to TRBD1. J was trimmed by 2 bases and V by 3 bases; bases with no gene match: 9. The CDR3 contains 16 residues. CDR3 in amino acids: CASSLGTAYRNYGYTF. CDR3 DNA: TGTGCCAGCAGTTTGGGGACAGCGTACCGAAACTATGGCTACACCTTC.

The chain joins TRBV18 to TRBJ1-6; a weak D match, TRBD1 (5 bases). V dropped 3 bases and J dropped 7 bases, with 16 bases sitting between them. The CDR3 has 16 amino acids. The V gene's germline CDR1 is KGHSH and CDR2 LQKENI. The DNA for the CDR3 is TGTGCCAGCTCACCCACTCCCGGGGCAGCAAATTCACCCCTCCACTTT. Amino acids: CASSPTPGAANSPLHF.

This chain links TRBV20-1 with TRBJ2-1; D could derive from TRBD1 or TRBD2 (5 bases each). V lost 8 bases, J lost 7 bases, and 15 bases lay in between. There are 12 residues in the CDR3. CDR1 is DFQATT, CDR2 SNEGSKA, per germline (reference sequence). The CDR3 DNA reads TGCAGTTACGGACGGGGCGGAAATGAGCAGTTCTTC. Protein sequence: CSYGRGGNEQFF.

Here the CDR3 reads CASSPGQGLSYEQYF. As DNA, the CDR3 is TGTGCCAGCTCACCGGGACAGGGTCTCTCCTACGAGCAGTACTTC. The chain carries TRBV18 and TRBJ2-7; 9 positions match TRBD1. Germline CDR1 KGHSH, CDR2 LQKENI. This CDR3 region has 15 residues. V was clipped by 3 bases and J by 0 bases; unmatched bases: 3.

The chain has TRBV29-1 and TRBJ2-5; weak D call: TRBD1 (6 bases). The germline V gene has CDR1 SQVTM and CDR2 ANQGSEA. V was pared by 8 bases and J by 2 bases, with 15 bases between. The CDR3 sequence is 13 residues long. The DNA for the CDR3 is TGCAGCATCGAGGACAGAGGTCAAGAGACCCAGTACTTC. Translation gives CSIEDRGQETQYF.

This clonotype was detected a few times. The chain joins TRBV5-1 to TRBJ2-3; no clear D gene. Germline V gene sequence: CDR1 SGHRS, CDR2 YFSETQ. This CDR3 has 13 residues. Trimming cost V 0 bases and J 8 bases, with 10 bases left between them. The CDR3 sequence is CASSLALPGTQYF. CDR3 nucleotide sequence: TGCGCCAGCAGCTTGGCCTTGCCGGGTACGCAGTATTTT.

This clonotype turned up a few times. The J gene is TRBJ1-2, the V gene TRBV6-5; D is possibly TRBD1 (5 bases). The CDR3 is 15 amino acids. V lost 0 bases, J lost 5 bases, and 13 bases lay in between. Germline V gene data show CDR1 as MNHEY and CDR2 as SVGAGI. CDR3 sequence reads: CASSYSGAQPYGYTF. CDR3 sequence (DNA): TGTGCCAGCAGTTACTCTGGGGCCCAGCCATATGGCTACACCTTC.

Many counts were recorded for this clonotype. The genes are TRBV12-3 or TRBV12-4 and TRBJ2-7; D is unclear. V lost 6 bases to trimming and J lost 5 bases, with 11 bases between them. This CDR3 is built from 12 residues. The CDR3 DNA reads TGTGCCAGCAGGAGAAACGCAGACGAGCAGTACTTC. This encodes CASRRNADEQYF.

This clonotype was seen a few times. The J gene is TRBJ1-2, the V gene TRBV5-6, with a tentative D call TRBD1 (5 bases). V lost 4 bases and J 3 bases, leaving 16 bases between the germline ends. CDR3 length: 15 residues. Germline loops: CDR1 SGHDT, CDR2 YYEEEE. The CDR3 reads CASSPPRGGDYGYTF. The CDR3 region has the DNA TGTGCCAGCAGCCCTCCCCGGGGGGGAGACTATGGCTACACCTTC.

This clonotype came up many times. V usage is TRBV12-3 or TRBV12-4 and J usage is TRBJ1-1, with no clear D. Trimming pared 8 bases from V and 5 bases from J, leaving 9 bases between. CDR3 length equals 11 residues. The CDR3 nucleotides read TGTGCCAGCCGGACTGGGACTGAAGCTTTCTTT. It encodes CASRTGTEAFF.

In its sample, this clonotype was seen a few times. The V and J genes are TRBV2 and TRBJ1-1; D ambiguous. CDR1 and CDR2 from the germline V gene are SNHLY and FYNNEI. CDR3 size: 13 residues. Trimming removed 7 bases at V and 2 bases at J, with 11 bases between. CDR3 amino acids: CASKGLPNTEAFF. The CDR3 region has the DNA TGTGCCAGCAAGGGCCTACCTAACACTGAAGCTTTCTTT.

The chain uses TRBV20-1 and TRBJ2-5; no definite D call. The CDR3 length is 13 residues. CDR1 DFQATT and CDR2 SNEGSKA come from the germline V gene (reference sequence). Between the trimmed V and J ends, which lost 1 base and 2 bases, there was a span of 8 bases. This CDR3 is CSARGIAQETQYF. The CDR3 coding sequence is TGCAGTGCTAGAGGTATCGCTCAAGAGACCCAGTACTTC.

The chain recombines TRBV20-1 with TRBJ2-7; D is unresolved. This CDR3 is built from 12 residues. The V end lost 1 base, the J end lost 10 bases, and 14 bases lay between the germline ends. Germline V gene sequence: CDR1 DFQATT, CDR2 SNEGSKA (reference sequence). The CDR3 loop reads CSARVPPVLQYF. As DNA, the CDR3 is TGCAGTGCTAGAGTTCCACCCGTTCTCCAGTACTTC.